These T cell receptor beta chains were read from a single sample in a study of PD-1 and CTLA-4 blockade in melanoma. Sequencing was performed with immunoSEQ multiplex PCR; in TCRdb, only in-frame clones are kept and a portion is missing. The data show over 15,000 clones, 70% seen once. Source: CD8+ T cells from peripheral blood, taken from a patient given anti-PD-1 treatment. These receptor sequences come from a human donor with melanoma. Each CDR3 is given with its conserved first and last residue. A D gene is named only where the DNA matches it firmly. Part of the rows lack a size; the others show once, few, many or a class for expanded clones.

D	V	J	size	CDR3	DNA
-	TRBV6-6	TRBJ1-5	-	CASSTGSNQPQHF	TGTGCCAGCAGTACAGGTAGCAATCAGCCCCAGCATTTT
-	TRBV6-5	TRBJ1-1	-	CASSPGSEAFF	TGTGCCAGCAGTCCAGGGAGTGAAGCTTTCTTT
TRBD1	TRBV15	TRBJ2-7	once	CATSRDRNYEQYF	TGTGCCACCAGCAGGGACAGGAACTACGAGCAGTACTTC
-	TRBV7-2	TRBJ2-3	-	CASSSLPDGGTDTQYF	TGTGCCAGCAGCTCCCTCCCAGATGGGGGGACAGATACGCAGTATTTT
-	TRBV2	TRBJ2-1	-	CASSLYENKQFF	TGTGCCAGCAGCCTCTACGAGAACAAGCAGTTCTTC
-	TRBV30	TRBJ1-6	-	CAWSGEGHYNSPLHF	TGTGCCTGGAGCGGGGAGGGACACTATAATTCACCCCTCCACTTT
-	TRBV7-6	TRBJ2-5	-	CASSHRDSAWKETQYF	TGTGCCAGCAGCCACCGGGACTCCGCCTGGAAAGAGACCCAGTACTTC
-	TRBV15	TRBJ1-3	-	CATSRDQGWEGNTIYF	TGTGCCACCAGCAGAGATCAGGGTTGGGAGGGAAACACCATATATTTT
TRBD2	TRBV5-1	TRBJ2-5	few	CASSSTSGSLQETQYF	TGCGCCAGCAGCTCGACTAGCGGGAGTTTACAAGAGACCCAGTACTTC
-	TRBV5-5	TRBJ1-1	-	CASSLAPGTTEAFF	TGTGCCAGCAGCTTGGCCCCGGGGACGACTGAAGCTTTCTTT
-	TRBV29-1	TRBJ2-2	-	CSALDRANTGELFF	TGCAGCGCCTTGGACAGAGCGAACACCGGGGAGCTGTTTTTT
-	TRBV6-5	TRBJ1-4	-	CASSSQTATNEKLFF	TGTGCCAGCAGTTCCCAGACTGCAACTAATGAAAAACTGTTTTTT
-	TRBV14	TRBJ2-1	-	CASSRLRDLQFF	TGTGCCAGCAGCCGCCTCCGGGACTTGCAGTTCTTC
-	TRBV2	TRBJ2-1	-	CAILGVGAVYNEQFF	TGTGCCATCCTAGGAGTGGGAGCCGTCTACAATGAGCAGTTCTTC
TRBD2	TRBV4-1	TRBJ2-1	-	CASRPKAGGPDNEQFF	TGCGCCAGCAGACCCAAGGCGGGGGGGCCGGACAATGAGCAGTTCTTC
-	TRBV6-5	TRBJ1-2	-	CASTRAIGADGGYTF	TGTGCCAGCACCCGGGCCATAGGAGCGGATGGTGGCTACACCTTC
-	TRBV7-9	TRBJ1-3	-	CAYHPYRGGRAAGNTIYF	TGTGCCTACCACCCCTACCGGGGCGGCAGGGCGGCTGGAAACACCATATATTTT
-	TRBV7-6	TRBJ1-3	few	CASSPPSGNTIYF	TGTGCCAGCAGCCCCCCCTCTGGAAACACCATATATTTT
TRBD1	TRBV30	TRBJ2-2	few	CAWSVETGAVGELFF	TGTGCCTGGAGTGTAGAGACAGGGGCTGTCGGGGAGCTGTTTTTT
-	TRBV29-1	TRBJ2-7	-	CSVVTARTYEQYF	TGCAGCGTTGTCACAGCTCGAACCTACGAGCAGTACTTC
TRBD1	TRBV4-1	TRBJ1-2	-	CASSQDRTGRNGYTF	TGCGCCAGCAGCCAAGACCGGACAGGGCGTAATGGCTACACCTTC
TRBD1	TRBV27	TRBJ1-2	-	CASSFGTDYGYTF	TGTGCCAGCAGTTTCGGGACAGATTATGGCTACACCTTC
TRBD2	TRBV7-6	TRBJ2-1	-	CASSLEPGLAGDNEQFF	TGTGCCAGCAGCTTAGAACCGGGACTAGCGGGGGACAATGAGCAGTTCTTC
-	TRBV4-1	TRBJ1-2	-	CASSQGWAEENYGYTF	TGCGCCAGCAGCCAAGGCTGGGCAGAAGAAAACTATGGCTACACCTTC
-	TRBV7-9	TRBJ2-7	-	CASSLPGDEQYF	TGTGCCAGCAGCTTACCTGGGGACGAGCAGTACTTC
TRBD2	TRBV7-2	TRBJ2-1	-	CASSPSETRAGEQFF	TGTGCCAGCAGCCCCTCGGAGACTAGAGCGGGGGAGCAGTTCTTC
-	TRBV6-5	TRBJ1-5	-	CASSYRSEFQPQHF	TGTGCCAGCAGTTACAGGTCAGAGTTCCAGCCCCAGCATTTT
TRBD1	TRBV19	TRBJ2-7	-	CASSPATGLGYEQYF	TGTGCCAGTAGCCCGGCGACAGGGTTAGGTTACGAGCAGTACTTC
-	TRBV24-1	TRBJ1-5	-	CATSDTYGDQPQHF	TGTGCCACCAGTGATACATACGGGGATCAGCCCCAGCATTTT
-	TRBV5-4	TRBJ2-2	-	CASSIYRNTGELFF	TGTGCCAGCAGCATTTACAGGAACACCGGGGAGCTGTTTTTT
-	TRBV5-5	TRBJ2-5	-	CASSFVAGRETQYF	TGTGCCAGCAGCTTTGTGGCAGGGCGCGAGACCCAGTACTTC
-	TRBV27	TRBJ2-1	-	CASSLKVGQRFYNEQFF	TGTGCCAGCAGTTTAAAGGTTGGACAGAGGTTTTACAATGAGCAGTTCTTC
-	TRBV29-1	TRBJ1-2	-	CSVENREVNYGYTF	TGCAGCGTTGAGAATCGGGAGGTGAACTATGGCTACACCTTC
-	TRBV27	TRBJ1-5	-	CASSAGGAYNQPQHF	TGTGCCAGCAGCGCGGGGGGCGCGTACAATCAGCCCCAGCATTTT
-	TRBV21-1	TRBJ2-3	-	CASSSRTGGARIDLSTDTQYF	TGTGCCAGCAGCTCTCGGACAGGGGGCGCCCGCATCGATCTAAGCACAGATACGCAGTATTTT
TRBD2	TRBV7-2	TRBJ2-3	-	CASNPSGASTDTQYF	TGTGCCAGCAACCCTAGCGGGGCTAGCACAGATACGCAGTATTTT
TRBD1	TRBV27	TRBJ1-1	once	CASSSLQGGVTEAFF	TGTGCCAGCAGCTCCCTCCAGGGGGGGGTCACTGAAGCTTTCTTT
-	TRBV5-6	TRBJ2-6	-	CASSLLGWGANVLTF	TGTGCCAGCAGCTTACTAGGTTGGGGGGCCAACGTCCTGACTTTC
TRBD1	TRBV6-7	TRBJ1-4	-	CAGRPGQLNEKLFF	TGTGCCGGAAGGCCGGGACAGCTTAATGAAAAACTGTTTTTT
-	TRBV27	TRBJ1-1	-	CASSTGVTEAFF	TGTGCCAGCAGCACCGGGGTCACTGAAGCTTTCTTT
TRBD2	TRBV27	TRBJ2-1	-	CASTTLRGLAGGSKDEQFF	TGTGCCAGCACTACGTTGAGAGGACTAGCGGGAGGGAGCAAGGATGAGCAGTTCTTC
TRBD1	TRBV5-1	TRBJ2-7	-	CASSPFRDRAYEQYF	TGCGCCAGCAGCCCCTTCCGGGACAGGGCGTACGAGCAGTACTTC
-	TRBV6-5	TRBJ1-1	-	CASGLGVNTEAFF	TGTGCCAGCGGCCTCGGCGTGAACACTGAAGCTTTCTTT
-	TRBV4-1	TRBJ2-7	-	CASSQVGGAYEQYF	TGCGCCAGCAGCCAAGTAGGTGGGGCTTACGAGCAGTACTTC
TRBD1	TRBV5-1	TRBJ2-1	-	CASSLVGQGANEQFF	TGCGCCAGCAGCTTGGTTGGCCAGGGGGCGAATGAGCAGTTCTTC
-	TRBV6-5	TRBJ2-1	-	CASSLQDEQFF	TGTGCCAGCAGCCTACAGGATGAGCAGTTCTTC
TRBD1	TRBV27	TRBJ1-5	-	CASSPLGGQGIHQPQHF	TGTGCCAGCAGTCCTCTTGGGGGACAGGGAATACATCAGCCCCAGCATTTT
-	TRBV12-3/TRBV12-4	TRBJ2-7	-	CAISLGGSYEQYF	TGTGCCATATCCCTAGGGGGCTCCTACGAGCAGTACTTC
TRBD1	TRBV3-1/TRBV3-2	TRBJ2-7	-	CASSQGRGLSYEQYF	TGTGCCAGCAGCCAAGGCAGGGGGCTTTCCTACGAGCAGTACTTC
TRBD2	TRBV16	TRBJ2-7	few	CASSQGGVYEQYF	TGTGCCAGCAGCCAGGGGGGGGTCTACGAGCAGTACTTC
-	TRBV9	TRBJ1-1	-	CASSVASRRTEAFF	TGTGCCAGCAGCGTAGCTTCACGGAGGACTGAAGCTTTCTTT
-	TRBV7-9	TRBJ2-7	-	CASDNPTGFDSYEQYF	TGTGCCAGCGACAATCCTACAGGGTTCGATTCCTACGAGCAGTACTTC
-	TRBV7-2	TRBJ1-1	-	CASSLVTALPTNTEAFF	TGTGCCAGCAGCTTAGTTACAGCTCTCCCGACGAACACTGAAGCTTTCTTT
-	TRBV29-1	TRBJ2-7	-	CSVEGQNSYEQYF	TGCAGCGTTGAAGGTCAGAACTCCTACGAGCAGTACTTC
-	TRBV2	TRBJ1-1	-	CASSDRAVNTEAFF	TGTGCCAGCAGTGATAGGGCCGTGAACACTGAAGCTTTCTTT
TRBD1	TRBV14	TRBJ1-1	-	CASSRTGYTEAFF	TGTGCCAGCAGTCGGACAGGGTACACTGAAGCTTTCTTT
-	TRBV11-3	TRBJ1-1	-	CASSSTSRVTEAFF	TGTGCCAGCAGCTCGACCTCCAGGGTCACTGAAGCTTTCTTT